This T cell receptor beta chain was retrieved from a study of molecular identifiers for immune sequencing clone quantification. A single record per CDR3 protein comes from TCRdb applying MiXCR to the PCR reads. Of around 460,000 distinct CDR3 sequences in the sample, roughly 24% were seen once. V shed 1 base and J shed 4 bases, with 10 bases lying between them. This CDR3 region has 15 residues. Looked up from germline, CDR1 is SNHLY and CDR2 is FYNNEI. The clonotype was recovered from a human donor in good health. Some libraries in this study had Jurkat cell RNA spiked in. Sequencing was done on a sample of naive CD8+ T cells from blood, with Jurkat cell RNA spiked in. This sample's subset: FACS-sorted CD8+CD4-CCR7+CD45RA+ naive T cells. The V gene is TRBV2, the J gene TRBJ1-4; TRBD1 might be the D (6 bases). CDR3 DNA sequence: TGTGCCAGCAGTGAAGGGGGGGCCGTTAATGAAAAACTGTTTTTT. Translated, it gives CASSEGGAVNEKLFF.